Shown below are 9 T cell receptor beta chains from a single sample sequenced in a study of T cells after yellow fever vaccination. TCRdb reanalysed the 5' RACE reads using MiXCR and keeps one entry per CDR3 protein. In the table there are about 320,000 distinct CDR3 sequences, roughly 10% of which are singletons. The sequences come from CD4+ T cells sorted from PBMCs, collected 45 days after the yellow fever booster vaccination. The receptors stem from a man aged 18 to 29 who received the YFV17D yellow fever vaccine.

This clonotype was counted between two and nine times. The rearrangement joins TRBV20-1 to TRBJ2-3; D is uncertain. The CDR3 sequence is 15 residues long. The V and J ends lost 0 bases and 5 bases respectively, with 15 bases between them. Per germline, CDR1 DFQATT and CDR2 SNEGSKA (reference sequence). The chain's CDR3 is CSARDRSRPGDTQYF. The DNA for the CDR3 is TGCAGTGCTAGAGATCGGAGCCGGCCCGGAGATACGCAGTATTTT.

This chain links TRBV12-3 or TRBV12-4 with TRBJ1-6, with TRBD1 as a possible D gene (5 bases). The CDR3 has 17 amino acids. The V end lost 3 bases, the J end lost 1 base, and 13 bases lay between the germline ends. Here the CDR3 reads CASSLRFDRSYNSPLHF. CDR3 nucleotides: TGTGCCAGCAGTTTGCGATTCGACAGATCCTATAATTCACCCCTCCACTTT.

This clonotype was counted at least ten times. This sequence joins TRBV5-5 and TRBJ1-1; tentatively, D is TRBD1 (5 bases). Germline values: CDR1 SGHKS, CDR2 YYEKEE (reference sequence). The V gene lost 1 base and the J gene lost 3 bases, with 25 bases spanning the gap. There are 19 residues in the CDR3. CDR3 amino acids: CASSLQRAGRSSWYTEAFF. The CDR3 DNA follows: TGTGCCAGCAGCTTGCAGAGGGCGGGACGGAGTTCGTGGTACACTGAAGCTTTCTTT.

This clonotype was counted many times. The chain carries TRBV5-1 and TRBJ2-1; D uncertain. The germline gives CDR1 SGHRS, CDR2 YFSETQ. The ends were cut back, 3 bases at V and 7 bases at J, with 14 bases in the middle. This CDR3 is 14 amino acids long. The CDR3 DNA follows: TGCGCCAGCAGCTCCCTGCCCTCGGTGAATGAGCAGTTCTTC. Translating it yields CASSSLPSVNEQFF. Based on the CDR3 plus reference TRBV5-1 and TRBJ2-1, the full variable domain is KAGVTQTPRYLIKTRGQQVTLSCSPISGHRSVSWYQQTPGQGLQFLFEYFSETQRNKGNFPGRFSGRQFSNSRSEMNVSTLELGDSALYLCASSSLPSVNEQFFGPGTRLTVL.

In this sample, this clonotype turned up once. Its ends do not fully match the called genes, so a read error is possible. V usage is TRBV24-1 and J usage is TRBJ2-3; the D is unclear. The germline V gene encodes CDR1 KGHDR and CDR2 SFDVKD. CDR3 size: 13 residues. Here the CDR3 DNA reads TGTGCCAGCAGTGATCCATTCACAGATACGCAGTATTTT. Amino acid sequence: CASSDPFTDTQYF.

This clonotype has a handful of counts. The J gene is TRBJ1-2, the V gene TRBV2, with D uncertain. Looked up from germline, CDR1 is SNHLY and CDR2 is FYNNEI. CDR3 length: 14 residues. Trimming pared 5 bases from V and 4 bases from J, leaving 14 bases between. This chain's CDR3 is CASSPGGMAYGYTF. CDR3 nucleotide sequence: TGTGCCAGCAGTCCCGGCGGAATGGCCTATGGCTACACCTTC.

There are a few counts of this clonotype. The chain employs TRBV19 and TRBJ2-2; 9 nucleotides line up with TRBD2. CDR3 length: 14 residues. V shed 5 bases and J 6 bases; nucleotides not matched to a gene: 4. Germline CDR1 is LNHDA and CDR2 is SQIVND (reference sequence). The CDR3: CASSPGLAPGELFF. CDR3 nucleotide sequence: TGTGCCAGTAGTCCGGGACTAGCCCCCGGGGAGCTGTTTTTT.

The chain carries TRBV4-1 and TRBJ1-2; D is possibly TRBD1 (5 bases). CDR1 and CDR2 (germline): MGHRA, YSYEKL. V lost 0 bases, J lost 4 bases, and 18 bases lay in between. The CDR3 is 17 residues long. Here the CDR3 DNA reads TGCGCCAGCAGCCAAGACCAGGGAATTAAGAGGTCCTATGGCTACACCTTC. Protein product: CASSQDQGIKRSYGYTF.

This clonotype was observed a handful of times. This chain connects TRBV12-3 or TRBV12-4 to TRBJ1-1, with a possible D match to TRBD1 (6 bases). V lost 5 bases and J lost 1, with 14 bases in between. The CDR3 loop spans 15 amino acids. CDR3 sequence: CASSRSGGRNTEAFF. The CDR3 DNA reads as TGTGCCAGCAGTCGTTCGGGGGGCAGGAACACTGAAGCTTTCTTT.